These T cell receptor beta chains were read from a single sample in a study of blood T cell repertoires in COVID-19. Using immunoSEQ multiplex PCR, the repertoire was profiled, and TCRdb retains in-frame clones only, with some absent. The sample records around 35,000 clones, nearly 90% being singletons. The sample comprised peripheral blood. The receptors originated from a man between 60 and 70 years old with active COVID-19. Both conserved end residues are part of each CDR3. The order of the fields is CDR3 DNA, CDR3 protein, D gene, V gene, J gene, clone size. D genes are given only for firm matches. Rows give clone size only sometimes, using once, few, many, or a class for an expanded clone.

CDR3 DNA: TGTGCCAGCAGTACACTAGGCTCCTACACAGATACGCAGTATTTT
CDR3 protein: CASSTLGSYTDTQYF
D gene: .
V gene: TRBV27
J gene: TRBJ2-3
clone size: .

CDR3 DNA: TGTGCCAGCATGGCGAGCGGGACTCGCGAGCAGTACTTC
CDR3 protein: CASMASGTREQYF
D gene: TRBD2
V gene: TRBV3-1/TRBV3-2
J gene: TRBJ2-7
clone size: .

CDR3 DNA: TGCAGCGTTGATCAGGGGTCATTTTCCGAGCAGTACTTC
CDR3 protein: CSVDQGSFSEQYF
D gene: .
V gene: TRBV29-1
J gene: TRBJ2-7
clone size: .

CDR3 DNA: TGCGCCAGCAGCTTGGTGACAGGGGCTGACAATGAGCAGTTCTTC
CDR3 protein: CASSLVTGADNEQFF
D gene: TRBD1
V gene: TRBV5-1
J gene: TRBJ2-1
clone size: .

CDR3 DNA: TGTGCCACCAGTGATGGGACTAGAACCGGGGAGCTGTTTTTT
CDR3 protein: CATSDGTRTGELFF
D gene: TRBD2
V gene: TRBV24-1
J gene: TRBJ2-2
clone size: .

CDR3 DNA: TGTGCCAGCAGCGTAGCTACGGGACTAGGCTACGAGCAGTACTTC
CDR3 protein: CASSVATGLGYEQYF
D gene: TRBD2
V gene: TRBV9
J gene: TRBJ2-7
clone size: once

CDR3 DNA: TGTGCCAGCTCACCACACCCGGTTTCGGGCGAGCAGTACTTC
CDR3 protein: CASSPHPVSGEQYF
D gene: .
V gene: TRBV18
J gene: TRBJ2-7
clone size: .

CDR3 DNA: TGCGCCAGCAGCTCGGCGAGTGAGGGTAGGCTCGAGCAGTACTTC
CDR3 protein: CASSSASEGRLEQYF
D gene: .
V gene: TRBV5-1
J gene: TRBJ2-7
clone size: .

CDR3 DNA: TGTGCCAGCAGCCCTCGCTTGGCGAGTCGGGACACTGAAGCTTTCTTT
CDR3 protein: CASSPRLASRDTEAFF
D gene: .
V gene: TRBV7-2
J gene: TRBJ1-1
clone size: .

CDR3 DNA: TGTGCCAGCAGTGAATCCATACCCGGTGGGGCCGGAAACTATGGCTACACCTTC
CDR3 protein: CASSESIPGGAGNYGYTF
D gene: .
V gene: TRBV6-1
J gene: TRBJ1-2
clone size: .

CDR3 DNA: TGCAGCGTTGTAGGACTAGCGGAGCAGTTCTTC
CDR3 protein: CSVVGLAEQFF
D gene: TRBD2
V gene: TRBV29-1
J gene: TRBJ2-1
clone size: .

CDR3 DNA: TGCGCCAGCAGCCCCGGACTAGCTTATGGGAATGAGCAGTTCTTC
CDR3 protein: CASSPGLAYGNEQFF
D gene: TRBD2
V gene: TRBV5-1
J gene: TRBJ2-1
clone size: .

CDR3 DNA: TGTGCCAGCAGTTCCGGGGGGACCTACGAGCAGTACTTC
CDR3 protein: CASSSGGTYEQYF
D gene: TRBD2
V gene: TRBV27
J gene: TRBJ2-7
clone size: .

CDR3 DNA: TGTGCCAGTAGGCTCGGCGGTAATTCACCCCTCCACTTT
CDR3 protein: CASRLGGNSPLHF
D gene: .
V gene: TRBV19
J gene: TRBJ1-6
clone size: .

CDR3 DNA: TGTGCCATCAGAGGCACAGCATACAATGAGCAGTTCTTC
CDR3 protein: CAIRGTAYNEQFF
D gene: .
V gene: TRBV10-3
J gene: TRBJ2-1
clone size: once

CDR3 DNA: TGTGCCAGCAGAGACAGAGTTTATAGCAATCAGCCCCAGCATTTT
CDR3 protein: CASRDRVYSNQPQHF
D gene: .
V gene: TRBV6-5
J gene: TRBJ1-5
clone size: .

CDR3 DNA: TGTGCCAGCAGCCAGTACTCTAGCGGGAGTATATATGAGCAGTTCTTC
CDR3 protein: CASSQYSSGSIYEQFF
D gene: TRBD2
V gene: TRBV3-1/TRBV3-2
J gene: TRBJ2-1
clone size: .

CDR3 DNA: TGTGCCAGCAGCCACGGGACAGGGGGCATTGATGAGCAGTTCTTC
CDR3 protein: CASSHGTGGIDEQFF
D gene: TRBD1
V gene: TRBV28
J gene: TRBJ2-1
clone size: .

CDR3 DNA: TGTGCCAGCAGCCCTTTTCCTACCTACGAGCAGTACTTC
CDR3 protein: CASSPFPTYEQYF
D gene: .
V gene: TRBV3-1/TRBV3-2
J gene: TRBJ2-7
clone size: .

CDR3 DNA: TGTGCCAGCTCACCACGGACAGGGGCGGGCACTGAAGCTTTCTTT
CDR3 protein: CASSPRTGAGTEAFF
D gene: TRBD1
V gene: TRBV18
J gene: TRBJ1-1
clone size: once

CDR3 DNA: TGTGCCAGCAGCCTGGGGCCCTCTGGGGCCAACGTCCTGACTTTC
CDR3 protein: CASSLGPSGANVLTF
D gene: .
V gene: TRBV9
J gene: TRBJ2-6
clone size: .

CDR3 DNA: TGTGCCAGCAGTCCTGGGACAGGGCCCCAAGAGACCCAGTACTTC
CDR3 protein: CASSPGTGPQETQYF
D gene: TRBD1
V gene: TRBV2
J gene: TRBJ2-5
clone size: .

CDR3 DNA: TGCGCCAGCAGCCAAGATGGCGATAGCAGGGCTGAGCAGTACTTC
CDR3 protein: CASSQDGDSRAEQYF
D gene: .
V gene: TRBV4-3
J gene: TRBJ2-7
clone size: .

CDR3 DNA: TGTGCCAGCGGACCCGGGGGGCAGCCCACCGGGGAGCTGTTTTTT
CDR3 protein: CASGPGGQPTGELFF
D gene: .
V gene: TRBV9
J gene: TRBJ2-2
clone size: .

CDR3 DNA: TGTGCCATCGGCGGGAGGGCCTACGAGCAGTACTTC
CDR3 protein: CAIGGRAYEQYF
D gene: TRBD2
V gene: TRBV10-3
J gene: TRBJ2-7
clone size: .

CDR3 DNA: TGTGCCAGCAGCTCCCAAGGCGGAGGGGTCCTCGAGCAGTACTTC
CDR3 protein: CASSSQGGGVLEQYF
D gene: .
V gene: TRBV7-8
J gene: TRBJ2-7
clone size: .

CDR3 DNA: TGCGCCAGCAGCTTGCTAGCGGGCCGCTCTGGGGCCAACGTCCTGACTTTC
CDR3 protein: CASSLLAGRSGANVLTF
D gene: TRBD2
V gene: TRBV5-1
J gene: TRBJ2-6
clone size: .

CDR3 DNA: TGTGCCAGCAGTCCAGGATCCTACGAGCAGTACTTC
CDR3 protein: CASSPGSYEQYF
D gene: .
V gene: TRBV2
J gene: TRBJ2-7
clone size: .

CDR3 DNA: TGTGCCATCAGTGGGACAGTCTACGAGCAGTACTTC
CDR3 protein: CAISGTVYEQYF
D gene: .
V gene: TRBV10-3
J gene: TRBJ2-7
clone size: .

CDR3 DNA: TGCGCCAGCAGCTCCCTCGGGACAGGGAAAATCTCCTACGAGCAGTACTTC
CDR3 protein: CASSSLGTGKISYEQYF
D gene: TRBD1
V gene: TRBV5-1
J gene: TRBJ2-7
clone size: .

CDR3 DNA: TGTGCCATCAGATTCGGACTTGGCACAGATACGCAGTATTTT
CDR3 protein: CAIRFGLGTDTQYF
D gene: .
V gene: TRBV10-3
J gene: TRBJ2-3
clone size: .

CDR3 DNA: TGTGCCAGCAGCCAAGCCCTAGCGGGTAGCACAGATACGCAGTATTTT
CDR3 protein: CASSQALAGSTDTQYF
D gene: TRBD2
V gene: TRBV3-1/TRBV3-2
J gene: TRBJ2-3
clone size: .

CDR3 DNA: TGTGCCAGCAACAGCAGGGATCGGGTCGGGGAGCTGTTTTTT
CDR3 protein: CASNSRDRVGELFF
D gene: .
V gene: TRBV6-5
J gene: TRBJ2-2
clone size: .

CDR3 DNA: TGTGCCAGTACTAATAGGCGGGGGAACACTGAAGCTTTCTTT
CDR3 protein: CASTNRRGNTEAFF
D gene: .
V gene: TRBV19
J gene: TRBJ1-1
clone size: .

CDR3 DNA: TGTGCCATCAGTGAGCCAGCAGGGGGCGGTGAAAAACTGTTTTTT
CDR3 protein: CAISEPAGGGEKLFF
D gene: TRBD1
V gene: TRBV10-3
J gene: TRBJ1-4
clone size: .

CDR3 DNA: TGTGCCAGCAGCTTGGGTAGCGTGCTCACAGATACGCAGTATTTT
CDR3 protein: CASSLGSVLTDTQYF
D gene: .
V gene: TRBV11-2
J gene: TRBJ2-3
clone size: .

CDR3 DNA: TGTGCCAGCAGTGAAAGGGGTGAAAAACTGTTTTTT
CDR3 protein: CASSERGEKLFF
D gene: .
V gene: TRBV6-1
J gene: TRBJ1-4
clone size: .

CDR3 DNA: TGTGCCAGCAGTCTCGGGCTAGCCGGAAGGACAGATACGCAGTATTTT
CDR3 protein: CASSLGLAGRTDTQYF
D gene: .
V gene: TRBV5-4
J gene: TRBJ2-3
clone size: .

CDR3 DNA: TGCAGCGGGGTAGCGGCCGCTTACAATGAGCAGTTCTTC
CDR3 protein: CSGVAAAYNEQFF
D gene: .
V gene: TRBV29-1
J gene: TRBJ2-1
clone size: .

CDR3 DNA: TGTGCCAGCAGCTTTGACAGGGGATCGCAGTACTTC
CDR3 protein: CASSFDRGSQYF
D gene: TRBD1
V gene: TRBV5-6
J gene: TRBJ2-7
clone size: .

CDR3 DNA: TGTGCCATTGAGGACTCGGGGTATGAAAAACTGTTTTTT
CDR3 protein: CAIEDSGYEKLFF
D gene: .
V gene: TRBV19
J gene: TRBJ1-4
clone size: .

CDR3 DNA: TGTGCCACCAGGACAGGGCAATATTCACCCCTCCACTTT
CDR3 protein: CATRTGQYSPLHF
D gene: TRBD1
V gene: TRBV2
J gene: TRBJ1-6
clone size: few

CDR3 DNA: TGTGCCAGCAGCGTCCTTTCTAGCGGTCCTGCAGATACGCAGTATTTT
CDR3 protein: CASSVLSSGPADTQYF
D gene: TRBD2
V gene: TRBV9
J gene: TRBJ2-3
clone size: .

CDR3 DNA: TGCGCCAGCAGCTCGACAGGGCTTAGCAATCAGCCCCAGCATTTT
CDR3 protein: CASSSTGLSNQPQHF
D gene: TRBD1
V gene: TRBV5-1
J gene: TRBJ1-5
clone size: .